The sequence of this T cell receptor beta chain was determined in a study of spatial heterogeneity in lung cancer. About the research overall: The cohort: over 70 early-stage, untreated non-small cell lung cancer patients. After resection, follow-up PBMC samples were sequenced when available, at a median of about two years later. Raw sequencing reads included, on average, more than eight appearances of each unique TCR and UMI combination. Points from the study as a whole: Ubiquitous expanded tumor TCRs were observed in blood more at resection than follow-up.

This clonotype was picked up a small number of times. The antigen is unknown. A library made for alpha chains picked up this beta chain off target, so its size means little. Time point specified: blood at routine non-recurrence follow-up after resection. The germline gives CDR1 MNHNY, CDR2 SVGAGI (reference sequence). CDR3 length: 18 residues. The V and J ends lost 4 bases and 3 bases, in that order; junction bases with no gene match: 8. TCRdb processed the 5' RACE reads anew with MiXCR; each CDR3 protein has one entry. The repertoire holds 700 to 850 distinct CDR3 sequences, 65% to 80% seen once, with roughly 27% in the top ten.

This TCR was sampled from a female donor with early-stage non-small cell lung cancer. The specimen was PBMCs, collected at follow-up. This rearrangement joins TRBV6-6 to TRBJ2-2; TRBD2 matches at 13 bases. The CDR3 region has the DNA TGTGCCAGCAGTTCCGGGACTAGCGGGAATTGGGACACCGGGGAGCTGTTTTTT. It codes for CASSSGTSGNWDTGELFF.